Below, 26 T cell receptor beta chains from the same sample are listed, as sequenced in a study of OX40 agonist ivuxolimab in advanced cancers. TCRdb's copy holds only in-frame clones and misses some; the assay was immunoSEQ multiplex PCR. The sample lists about 77,000 clones; around 85% were seen once. The sequencing used CD4+ or CD8+ T cells sorted from blood, collected in a trial of the OX40 agonist ivuxolimab. The source is an adult with an advanced solid tumor such as melanoma, head and neck, liver or kidney cancer.

The V and J genes are TRBV5-6 and TRBJ2-6, with D possibly called TRBD1 or TRBD2 (5 bases each). V gave up 3 bases and J gave up 0 bases, with 10 bases separating them. The CDR3 runs to 16 residues. Germline V gives CDR1 SGHDT, CDR2 YYEEEE. CDR3 sequence reads: CASSWDVFSGANVLTF. CDR3 DNA sequence: TGTGCCAGCAGCTGGGACGTGTTCTCTGGGGCCAACGTCCTGACTTTC.

The rearrangement joins TRBV19 to TRBJ1-1, with a tentative D call TRBD1 (5 bases). Trimming shortened V by 3 bases and J by 5 bases, and 13 bases separated the two germline ends. Germline assignment: CDR1 LNHDA and CDR2 SQIVND (reference sequence). The CDR3 totals 14 residues. The CDR3 nucleotides read TGTGCCAGTAGTATGGGCAGGGAAGGAACTGAAGCTTTCTTT. Translation gives CASSMGREGTEAFF.

The rearrangement uses TRBV7-2 and TRBJ1-2, with D unresolved. Deletions cut 5 bases from V and 2 bases from J, with 9 bases between. The CDR3 totals 13 residues. CDR1 SGHTA and CDR2 FQGNSA come from the germline V gene. The CDR3 here is CASSPDGNYGYTF. The CDR3 DNA sequence: TGTGCCAGCAGCCCAGACGGAAACTATGGCTACACCTTC.

With respect to this clone: A much larger clonotype is one base distant, so this may be a read error. The chain combines TRBV6-5 with TRBJ2-7, with D possibly being TRBD1 (6 bases). CDR3 size: 14 residues. Germline CDR1 and CDR2: MNHEY and SVGAGI. The V gene lost 2 bases and the J gene lost 0 bases, with 8 bases spanning the gap. CDR3 sequence reads: CASSYQDSSYEQYF. The CDR3 region has the DNA TGTGCCAGCAGTTACCAGGACAGCTCCTACGAGCAGTACTTC.

The genes are TRBV12-5 and TRBJ2-5; D unclear. There are 12 residues in the CDR3. V gave up 1 base and J gave up 5 bases, with 5 bases separating them. Germline values: CDR1 LGHNT, CDR2 FRNRAP. This CDR3 reads CASGLEEETQYF. The CDR3 DNA reads TGTGCTAGTGGTTTGGAGGAGGAGACCCAGTACTTC.

The chain carries TRBV14 and TRBJ2-7, with TRBD1 identical over 9 bases. With 3 bases clipped from V and 5 bases from J, the junction kept 5 bases outside the gene matches. This CDR3 has 14 amino acids. The germline V gene has CDR1 SGHDN and CDR2 FVKESK. CDR3 in DNA: TGTGCCAGCAGCCACCCTACAGGGGGCAACGAGCAGTACTTC. Translation: CASSHPTGGNEQYF.

The chain is built from TRBV11-3 and TRBJ1-3, with D possibly matching TRBD1 (6 bases). This CDR3 spans 14 amino acids. The V end was cut by 5 bases, the J end by 2 bases, with 10 bases between. Germline V gene data show CDR1 as SGHNT and CDR2 as YENEEA. The CDR3 nucleotides are TGTGCCAGCAGCAGTACAGGGCCTGGAAACACCATATATTTT. It encodes CASSSTGPGNTIYF.

This chain's CDR3 is CASSPDRGGYTF. The DNA of the CDR3 is TGTGCCAGCAGTCCGGACAGGGGTGGCTACACCTTC. The chain joins TRBV2 to TRBJ1-2, with 9 positions matching TRBD1. Germline-derived CDR1 and CDR2 are SNHLY and FYNNEI. V was pared by 5 bases and J by 7 bases, with 2 bases of the junction left unmatched. The length of the CDR3 is 12 residues. The full variable domain, its missing parts supplied by reference TRBV2 and TRBJ1-2, is EPEVTQTPSHQVTQMGQEVILRCVPISNHLYFYWYRQILGQKVEFLVSFYNNEISEKSEIFDDQFSVERPDGSNFTLKIRSTKLEDSAMYFCASSPDRGGYTFGSGTRLTVV.

The chain links TRBV5-4 to TRBJ1-2; 8 bases map to TRBD1. The CDR3 extends over 14 amino acids. With V trimmed by 5 bases and J by 8 bases, 11 bases remained unmatched. Germline assignment: CDR1 SGHNT and CDR2 YYREEE (reference sequence). CDR3 sequence: CASRPGTGREGYTF. In DNA form, the CDR3 reads TGTGCCAGCAGACCCGGGACAGGAAGAGAAGGCTACACCTTC.

Details on this clone: Mismatch with germline at one junction end may stem from a read error. The same CDR3 is also encoded by other DNA sequences in this sample. The chain employs TRBV29-1 and TRBJ1-1, with D perhaps TRBD1 (5 bases). This CDR3 spans 11 amino acids. The germline gives CDR1 SQVTM, CDR2 ANQGSEA. This CDR3 is CSVGAGAEAFF. CDR3 coding DNA: TGTAGCGTTGGGGCTGGGGCTGAAGCTTTCTTT.

The V and J genes are TRBV7-2 and TRBJ1-5, with no clear D. This CDR3 comprises 13 residues. Deletions cut 5 bases from V and 6 bases from J, with 11 bases between. Looked up from germline, CDR1 is SGHTA and CDR2 is FQGNSA. In nucleotides, the CDR3 is TGTGCCAGCAGCCCGTTGCGGGGTCAGCCCCAGCATTTT. Translation: CASSPLRGQPQHF. Complete variable domain (other parts from reference TRBV7-2 and TRBJ1-5): GAGVSQSPSNKVTEKGKDVELRCDPISGHTALYWYRQSLGQGLEFLIYFQGNSAPDKSGLPSDRFSAERTGGSVSTLTIQRTQQEDSAVYLCASSPLRGQPQHFGDGTRLSIL.

The chain uses TRBV6-5 and TRBJ1-2; D is unresolved. This CDR3 has 12 amino acids. The germline V gene encodes CDR1 MNHEY and CDR2 SVGAGI. V lost 4 bases and J 4 bases, leaving 7 bases between the germline ends. The CDR3 is CASSSGSYGYTF. CDR3 in DNA: TGTGCCAGCAGTTCGGGCAGCTATGGCTACACCTTC.

The rearrangement links TRBV2 to TRBJ1-4, with 7 bases aligning to TRBD1. V was clipped by 6 bases and J by 2 bases; unmatched bases: 3. In germline, CDR1 is SNHLY, CDR2 FYNNEI. This CDR3 contains 14 residues. This chain's CDR3 is CASSEQGTNEKLFF. In DNA, the CDR3 is TGTGCCAGCAGCGAACAGGGGACTAATGAAAAACTGTTTTTT.

The V and J genes are TRBV5-1 and TRBJ1-2; the match to TRBD1 covers 7 bases. J was trimmed by 1 base and V by 0 bases; bases with no gene match: 6. This CDR3 has 16 residues. CDR1 and CDR2 from the germline V gene are SGHRS and YFSETQ. The CDR3 reads CASSLVVTGINYGYTF. DNA for the CDR3: TGCGCCAGCAGCTTGGTTGTGACAGGGATTAACTATGGCTACACCTTC.

The DNA for the CDR3 is TGTGCCAGCTCACCCAGACTAGCGGGAGGATCCTACGAGCAGTACTTC. Encoded protein: CASSPRLAGGSYEQYF. The chain has TRBV18 and TRBJ2-7, with 13 bases fitting TRBD2. Germline loops: CDR1 KGHSH, CDR2 LQKENI. V trimming: 3 bases; J trimming: 1 base; junction bases outside the gene matches: 3. This CDR3 is 16 amino acids long.

The gene calls are TRBV30 and TRBJ1-1; D not certain. The length of the CDR3 is 13 residues. The V and J ends lost 3 bases and 3 bases respectively, with 11 bases between them. Germline CDR1 and CDR2: GTSNPN and SVGIG (reference sequence). The DNA for the CDR3 is TGTGCCTGGAGCAAAGAGTATGACACTGAAGCTTTCTTT. Residues: CAWSKEYDTEAFF.

This clone was detected only a few times. This chain links TRBV7-9 with TRBJ2-2; 7 bases agree with TRBD2. Germline assignment: CDR1 SEHNR and CDR2 FQNEAQ (reference sequence). Trimming took 3 bases from V and 3 from J; bases not matched to a gene: 4. CDR3 size: 15 residues. The CDR3 sequence: CASSLSGTYTGELFF. DNA of the CDR3: TGTGCCAGCAGCTTGAGCGGGACCTACACCGGGGAGCTGTTTTTT.

The rearrangement joins TRBV9 to TRBJ2-6; D remains unclear. The CDR3 covers 15 residues. Germline V gene data show CDR1 as SGDLS and CDR2 as YYNGEE. V was trimmed by 0 bases and J by 4 bases, leaving 8 bases between them. The CDR3 spells CASSVGSGGANVLTF. The CDR3 nucleotides are TGTGCCAGCAGCGTAGGTTCCGGGGGGGCCAACGTCCTGACTTTC.

The rearrangement joins TRBV7-9 to TRBJ2-7; the D is unclear. CDR3 size: 15 residues. V was pared by 1 base and J by 0 bases, with 10 bases between. Germline-derived CDR1 and CDR2 are SEHNR and FQNEAQ (reference sequence). The chain's CDR3 is CASSLEALSSYEQYF. CDR3 in DNA: TGTGCCAGCAGCTTAGAAGCGTTGAGCTCCTACGAGCAGTACTTC.

The V and J genes are TRBV4-1 and TRBJ1-5; TRBD1 is a possible D gene (6 bases). Germline assignment: CDR1 MGHRA and CDR2 YSYEKL. Trimming shortened V by 3 bases and J by 5 bases, and 17 bases separated the two germline ends. The CDR3 has 16 residues. CDR3 bases: TGCGCCAGCAGCCAGGCGGGAGGGGGAGGGGATCAGCCCCAGCATTTT. Encoded protein: CASSQAGGGGDQPQHF.

V and J are TRBV11-3 and TRBJ2-3; D is uncertain. This CDR3 has 14 residues. V lost 5 bases, J lost 1 base, and 10 bases lay in between. Germline lookup yields CDR1 SGHNT and CDR2 YENEEA. CDR3 loop: CASSPSAGTDTQYF. The CDR3 DNA reads TGTGCCAGCAGCCCATCGGCGGGCACAGATACGCAGTATTTT.

The rearrangement uses TRBV15 and TRBJ2-2, with TRBD1 matching over 11 bases. With 4 bases clipped from V and 4 bases from J, the junction kept 8 bases outside the gene matches. CDR1 and CDR2 (germline): LNHNV, YYDKDF (reference sequence). The CDR3 has 17 residues. The DNA for the CDR3 is TGTGCCACCAGCAATCACGGACAGGGGGCTCGCACCGGGGAGCTGTTTTTT. Its protein product is CATSNHGQGARTGELFF. The full variable domain, its missing parts supplied by reference TRBV15 and TRBJ2-2, is DAMVIQNPRYQVTQFGKPVTLSCSQTLNHNVMYWYQQKSSQAPKLLFHYYDKDFNNEADTPDNFQSRRPNTSFCFLDIRSPGLGDTAMYLCATSNHGQGARTGELFFGEGSRLTVL.

The chain employs TRBV12-5 and TRBJ1-2; D uncertain. In germline, CDR1 is LGHNT, CDR2 FRNRAP. This CDR3 is 17 amino acids long. Trimming removed 2 bases from V and 1 base from J, with 17 bases in between. CDR3: CASGLHLGENLNYGYTF. The CDR3 DNA reads as TGTGCTAGTGGTTTGCATCTAGGCGAGAACCTTAACTATGGCTACACCTTC.

This chain joins TRBV4-1 and TRBJ2-4, with D perhaps matching TRBD1 (5 bases). Germline V gives CDR1 MGHRA, CDR2 YSYEKL. The V gene lost 1 base and the J gene lost 0 bases, with 10 bases spanning the gap. The CDR3 extends over 16 amino acids. The CDR3 protein is CASSQGQSLAKNIQYF. CDR3 sequence (DNA): TGCGCCAGCAGCCAAGGACAGTCCCTAGCCAAAAACATTCAGTACTTC.

This chain links TRBV10-2 with TRBJ1-1; 7 nucleotides line up with TRBD1. Losses at the gene ends were 7 bases for V and 3 bases for J; bases not matched to a gene: 11. The CDR3 totals 15 residues. Germline assignment: CDR1 WSHSY and CDR2 SAAADI. CDR3 amino acids: CASTLPGQSYTEAFF. CDR3 nucleotides: TGCGCCAGCACTTTACCGGGACAGTCGTACACTGAAGCTTTCTTT.

V gene TRBV27 combines with J gene TRBJ2-3; the D is unclear. V was clipped by 5 bases and J by 4 bases, with 10 bases between them. There are 13 residues in the CDR3. Germline loops: CDR1 MNHEY, CDR2 SMNVEV (reference sequence). CDR3 loop: CASSPTPPDTQYF. CDR3 coding DNA: TGTGCCAGCAGTCCCACGCCTCCAGATACGCAGTATTTT.